This TCR beta chain was captured by sequencing in a study of T cell responses to AZD1222 COVID-19 vaccine. Findings of the study overall: The study found Spike-specific TCR breadth and depth rose after two AZD1222 doses. Donor demographics were predominantly white British with a female majority; clonal diversity may be underestimated. AZD1222 recipients seropositive at baseline numbered only 5 or 6.

The protocol was immunoSEQ multiplex PCR, while the TCRdb copy is restricted to in-frame clones and leaves out a portion. The sample consists of some 86,000 clones, 85% to 90% of them appearing once. Per germline, CDR1 MNHEY and CDR2 SVGEGT. Trimming cost V 0 bases and J 4 bases, with 9 bases left between them. This CDR3 region has 14 residues. In regard to this clone: What it binds is unknown.

This chain links TRBV6-2 or TRBV6-3 with TRBJ1-1; D remains unclear. The TCR sequence derives from an adult who received the AZD1222 COVID-19 vaccine. This material consisted of peripheral blood, taken 28 days after the second AZD1222 dose. CDR3 amino acids: CASSYSPGSTEAFF. The CDR3 DNA reads TGTGCCAGCAGTTACTCACCGGGGAGCACTGAAGCTTTCTTT.